The 9 T cell receptor beta chains given below trace back to one sample, sequenced in a study of shared clonotypes between healthy human individuals. Generated by immunoSEQ multiplex PCR, the TCRdb table keeps only in-frame clones and is missing some. The sample shows 2 million to 3 million clones, approximately 93% of them seen only once. Input material: naive CD4+ T cells from PBMCs. Subset specified: CD45RA+ positively selected. The receptors come from a man younger than 35 in good health. Some clones in this sample may be carry-over from other donors' samples.

As for this clone: Other DNA sequences in the sample encode the same CDR3. The V and J genes are TRBV5-1 and TRBJ2-5; 9 positions agree with TRBD1. V gave up 4 bases and J gave up 5 bases; unmatched junction bases: 6. CDR1 is SGHRS and CDR2 is YFSETQ in the germline V gene. There are 14 residues in the CDR3. CDR3 nucleotides: TGCGCCAGCAGCCTCGGGACAGGGAGGGAGACCCAGTACTTC. As protein: CASSLGTGRETQYF. The whole variable domain, remainder taken from reference TRBV5-1 and TRBJ2-5, is KAGVTQTPRYLIKTRGQQVTLSCSPISGHRSVSWYQQTPGQGLQFLFEYFSETQRNKGNFPGRFSGRQFSNSRSEMNVSTLELGDSALYLCASSLGTGRETQYFGPGTRLLVL.

The chain is built from TRBV4-1 and TRBJ1-3; no definite D call. CDR3 length equals 14 residues. Trimming took 0 bases from V and 4 from J, leaving 7 bases between them. The germline CDR1 and CDR2 sequences are MGHRA and YSYEKL. Here the CDR3 DNA reads TGCGCCAGCAGCCAAGAAGCTCGCGGAAACACCATATATTTT. It codes for CASSQEARGNTIYF.

A word on this clone: The sample has other DNA sequences that encode this CDR3 too. This chain joins TRBV11-3 and TRBJ2-1; TRBD2 agrees at 11 bases. Trimming took 5 bases from V and 3 from J; bases not matched to a gene: 3. In germline, CDR1 is SGHNT, CDR2 YENEEA. This CDR3 comprises 15 residues. In DNA form, the CDR3 reads TGTGCCAGCAGCCCCGGGACTAGCGGCTACAATGAGCAGTTCTTC. This translates into CASSPGTSGYNEQFF.

The chain joins TRBV2 to TRBJ1-3; D perhaps matches TRBD1 (5 bases). Germline V gene lookup returns CDR1 SNHLY and CDR2 FYNNEI. Trimming took 2 bases from V and 8 from J, leaving 7 bases between them. The CDR3 is 12 amino acids. DNA for the CDR3: TGTGCCAGCAGTGAATTAGGGGACACCATATATTTT. Translated, it gives CASSELGDTIYF.

The chain joins TRBV6-5 to TRBJ2-5, with TRBD1 matching 7 bases. TRBJ2-7 explains the end of the DNA better; the J call may be wrong. This CDR3 comprises 15 residues. Germline assignment: CDR1 MNHEY and CDR2 SVGAGI. CDR3 residues: CASSYSRGSSYEQYF. The CDR3 DNA reads TGTGCCAGCAGTTACTCCAGGGGGAGCTCCTACGAGCAGTACTTC.

The chain recombines TRBV9 with TRBJ2-7, with D tentatively TRBD2 (5 bases). The V and J ends lost 0 bases and 0 bases respectively, with 13 bases between them. Looked up from germline, CDR1 is SGDLS and CDR2 is YYNGEE. The CDR3 has 16 residues. As DNA, the CDR3 is TGTGCCAGCAGCGTAGGGATCAGAGGGCTCTCCTACGAGCAGTACTTC. It translates to CASSVGIRGLSYEQYF.

This chain uses TRBV11-1 with TRBJ2-1; no reliable D call. The CDR3 is made up of 13 amino acids. From germline, CDR1 is SGHAT and CDR2 FQDESV (reference sequence). The germline V and J ends were trimmed by 2 bases and 5 bases, with 7 bases remaining between them. The CDR3 DNA reads TGTGCCAGCAGCTTACAACTGGACAATGAGCAGTTCTTC. The encoded protein is CASSLQLDNEQFF. The full variable domain, rest sourced from reference TRBV11-1 and TRBJ2-1, is EAEVAQSPRYKITEKSQAVAFWCDPISGHATLYWYRQILGQGPELLVQFQDESVVDDSQLPKDRFSAERLKGVDSTLKIQPAELGDSAMYLCASSLQLDNEQFFGPGTRLTVL.

The chain employs TRBV7-3 and TRBJ2-3, with 12 bases identical to TRBD2. The junction had 4 bases not matched to a gene; V was cut back by 4 bases and J by 2 bases. The CDR3 runs to 16 residues. Germline-derived CDR1 and CDR2 are SGHTA and FQGTGA. This CDR3 reads CASSSRTSGNTDTQYF. In nucleotides, the CDR3 is TGTGCCAGCAGCTCGCGGACTAGCGGGAACACAGATACGCAGTATTTT.

The chain joins TRBV4-3 to TRBJ2-1, with 15 nucleotides matching TRBD2. This CDR3 spans 17 amino acids. CDR1 is LGHNA and CDR2 is YSLEER in the germline V gene. The trim removed 0 bases at V and 4 bases at J, leaving 1 base unmatched. The CDR3 is CASSQEGTSGGYNEQFF. The CDR3, as DNA: TGCGCCAGCAGCCAAGAAGGGACTAGCGGGGGGTACAATGAGCAGTTCTTC.